This T cell receptor (beta chain) was sequenced during a study of PD-L1 blockade in urothelial cancer. The CDR3 spans 14 residues. Trimming left V 1 base short and J 2 bases short, with 8 bases between. Looked up from germline, CDR1 is MDHEN and CDR2 is SYDVKM. Repertoires were generated with immunoSEQ multiplex PCR, while TCRdb's copy carries only in-frame clones and drops some. The data hold tens of thousands of clones, with 84% observed a single time. This clone turned up a few times. This rearrangement joins TRBV28 to TRBJ1-1, with no clear D. The origin of this receptor is a man aged 65-85 years with urothelial cancer. Sequencing was performed on PBMCs, taken around atezolizumab (anti-PD-L1) treatment. The CDR3 spells CASSLSGSNTEAFF. The DNA for the CDR3 is TGTGCCAGCAGTTTATCCGGGAGCAACACTGAAGCTTTCTTT.